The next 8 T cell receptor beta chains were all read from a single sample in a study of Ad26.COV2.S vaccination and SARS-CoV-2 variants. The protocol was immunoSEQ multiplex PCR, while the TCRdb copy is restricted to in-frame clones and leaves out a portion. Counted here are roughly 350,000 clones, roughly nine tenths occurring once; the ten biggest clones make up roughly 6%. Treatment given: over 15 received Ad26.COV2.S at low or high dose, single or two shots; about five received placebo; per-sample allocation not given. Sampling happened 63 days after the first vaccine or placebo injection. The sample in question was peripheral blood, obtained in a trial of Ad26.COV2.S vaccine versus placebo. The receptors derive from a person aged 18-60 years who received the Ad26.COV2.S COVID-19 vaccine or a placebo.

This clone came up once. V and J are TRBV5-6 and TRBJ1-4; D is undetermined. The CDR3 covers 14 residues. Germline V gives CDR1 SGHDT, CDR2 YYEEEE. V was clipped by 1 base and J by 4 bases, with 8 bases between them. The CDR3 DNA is TGTGCCAGCAGCTTGCGGGGAAATAATGAAAAACTGTTTTTT. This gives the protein CASSLRGNNEKLFF. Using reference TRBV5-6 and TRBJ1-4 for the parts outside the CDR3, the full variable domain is DAGVTQSPTHLIKTRGQQVTLRCSPKSGHDTVSWYQQALGQGPQFIFQYYEEEERQRGNFPDRFSGHQFPNYSSELNVNALLLGDSALYLCASSLRGNNEKLFFGSGTQLSVL.

The CDR3 region is CASSQTPIDSGYNEQFF. The CDR3 DNA follows: TGCGCCAGCAGCCAGACCCCTATTGATAGCGGCTACAATGAGCAGTTCTTC. The rearrangement links TRBV4-1 to TRBJ2-1, with D possibly TRBD2 on 6 matching bases. Germline V gene data show CDR1 as MGHRA and CDR2 as YSYEKL. V gave up 3 bases and J gave up 3 bases, with 18 bases separating them. This CDR3 has 17 amino acids.

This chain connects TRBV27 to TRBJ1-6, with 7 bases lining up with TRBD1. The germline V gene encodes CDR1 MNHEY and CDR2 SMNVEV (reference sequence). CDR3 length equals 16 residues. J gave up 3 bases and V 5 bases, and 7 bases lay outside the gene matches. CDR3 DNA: TGTGCCAGCAGTCCGCGGGGACAGCACTATAATTCACCCCTCCACTTT. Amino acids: CASSPRGQHYNSPLHF.

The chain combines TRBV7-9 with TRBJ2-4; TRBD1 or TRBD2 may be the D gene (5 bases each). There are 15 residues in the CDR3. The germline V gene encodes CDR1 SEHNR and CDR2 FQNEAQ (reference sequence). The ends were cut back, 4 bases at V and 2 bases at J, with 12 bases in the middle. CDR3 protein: CASSSRDVTKNIQYF. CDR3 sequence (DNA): TGTGCCAGCAGCTCACGGGACGTTACCAAAAACATTCAGTACTTC. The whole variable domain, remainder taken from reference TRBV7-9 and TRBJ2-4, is DTGVSQNPRHKITKRGQNVTFRCDPISEHNRLYWYRQTLGQGPEFLTYFQNEAQLEKSRLLSDRFSAERPKGSFSTLEIQRTEQGDSAMYLCASSSRDVTKNIQYFGAGTRLSVL.

CDR3 in amino acids: CASSLADITQSTDTQYF. Here the CDR3 DNA reads TGTGCCAGCAGCTTAGCGGACATTACCCAAAGCACAGATACGCAGTATTTT. The J gene is TRBJ2-3, the V gene TRBV7-2, with D possibly TRBD1 on 5 matching bases. Germline CDR1 reads SGHTA; CDR2 reads FQGNSA. V was pared by 0 bases and J by 0 bases, with 13 bases between. CDR3 length: 17 residues.

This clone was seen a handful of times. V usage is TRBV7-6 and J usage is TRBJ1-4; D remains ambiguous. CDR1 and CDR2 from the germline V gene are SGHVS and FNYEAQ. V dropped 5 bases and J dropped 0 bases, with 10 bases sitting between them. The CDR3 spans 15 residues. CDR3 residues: CASSPDGATNEKLFF. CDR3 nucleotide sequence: TGTGCCAGCAGCCCGGACGGCGCAACTAATGAAAAACTGTTTTTT.

CDR3 sequence: CASGSSGRTDTQYF. CDR3 DNA sequence: TGTGCCAGCGGTAGTAGCGGTCGCACAGATACGCAGTATTTT. The chain employs TRBV11-3 and TRBJ2-3; D may be TRBD2 (6 bases). The CDR3 spans 14 residues. V was pared by 8 bases and J by 1 base, with 13 bases between. CDR1 SGHNT and CDR2 YENEEA come from the germline V gene. The full variable domain, rest sourced from reference TRBV11-3 and TRBJ2-3, is EAGVVQSPRYKIIEKKQPVAFWCNPISGHNTLYWYLQNLGQGPELLIRYENEEAVDDSQLPKDRFSAERLKGVDSTLKIQPAELGDSAVYLCASGSSGRTDTQYFGPGTRLTVL.

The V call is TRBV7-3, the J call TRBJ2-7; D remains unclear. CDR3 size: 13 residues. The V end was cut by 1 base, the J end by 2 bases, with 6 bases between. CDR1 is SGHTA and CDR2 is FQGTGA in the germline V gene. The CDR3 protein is CASSLNPTYEQYF. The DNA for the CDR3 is TGTGCCAGCAGCTTAAACCCGACCTACGAGCAGTACTTC.